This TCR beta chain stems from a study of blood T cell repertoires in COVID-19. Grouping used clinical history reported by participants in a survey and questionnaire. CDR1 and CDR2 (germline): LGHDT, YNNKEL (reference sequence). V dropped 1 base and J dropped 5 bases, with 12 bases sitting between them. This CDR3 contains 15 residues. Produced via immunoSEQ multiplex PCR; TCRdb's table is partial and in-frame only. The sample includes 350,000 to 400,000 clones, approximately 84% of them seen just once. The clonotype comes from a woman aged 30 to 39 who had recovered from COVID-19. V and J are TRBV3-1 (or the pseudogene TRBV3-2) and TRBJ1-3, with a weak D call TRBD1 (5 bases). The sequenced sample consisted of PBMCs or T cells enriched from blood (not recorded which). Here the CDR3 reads CASSQAEDTRNTIYF. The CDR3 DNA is TGTGCCAGCAGCCAAGCCGAGGACACTCGAAACACCATATATTTT.